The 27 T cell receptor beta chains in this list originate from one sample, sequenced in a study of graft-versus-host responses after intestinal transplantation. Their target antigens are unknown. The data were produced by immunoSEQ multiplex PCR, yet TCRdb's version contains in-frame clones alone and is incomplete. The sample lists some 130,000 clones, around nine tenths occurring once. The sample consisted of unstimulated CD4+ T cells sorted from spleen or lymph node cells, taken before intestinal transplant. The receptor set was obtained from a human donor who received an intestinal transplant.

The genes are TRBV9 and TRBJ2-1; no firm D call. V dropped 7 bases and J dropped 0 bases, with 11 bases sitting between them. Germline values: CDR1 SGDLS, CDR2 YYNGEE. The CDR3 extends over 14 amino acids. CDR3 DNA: TGTGCCAGCCAGAGAGGAAGCTCCTACAATGAGCAGTTCTTC. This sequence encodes CASQRGSSYNEQFF.

DNA for the CDR3: TGTGCCTGGGGGGTCCTTCGGCCCCAGCATTTT. This gives the protein CAWGVLRPQHF. The rearrangement uses TRBV30 and TRBJ1-5, with D hard to call. The CDR3 contains 11 residues. The germline CDR1 and CDR2 sequences are GTSNPN and SVGIG (reference sequence). Trimming left V 5 bases short and J 9 bases short, with 11 bases between.

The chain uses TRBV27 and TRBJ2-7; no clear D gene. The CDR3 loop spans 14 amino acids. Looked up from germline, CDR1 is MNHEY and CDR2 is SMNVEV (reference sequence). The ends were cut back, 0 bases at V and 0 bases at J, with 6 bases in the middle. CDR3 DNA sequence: TGTGCCAGCAGTTTATCTCGGAGCTCCTACGAGCAGTACTTC. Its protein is CASSLSRSSYEQYF.

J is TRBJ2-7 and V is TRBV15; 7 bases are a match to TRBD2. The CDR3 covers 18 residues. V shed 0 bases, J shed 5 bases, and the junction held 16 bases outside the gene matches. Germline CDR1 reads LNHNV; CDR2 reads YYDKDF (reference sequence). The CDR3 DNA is TGTGCCACCAGCAGAGATGGATCGAGCGGGGCATCGGGAGACGAGCAGTACTTC. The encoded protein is CATSRDGSSGASGDEQYF. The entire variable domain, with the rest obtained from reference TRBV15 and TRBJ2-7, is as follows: DAMVIQNPRYQVTQFGKPVTLSCSQTLNHNVMYWYQQKSSQAPKLLFHYYDKDFNNEADTPDNFQSRRPNTSFCFLDIRSPGLGDTAMYLCATSRDGSSGASGDEQYFGPGTRLTVT.

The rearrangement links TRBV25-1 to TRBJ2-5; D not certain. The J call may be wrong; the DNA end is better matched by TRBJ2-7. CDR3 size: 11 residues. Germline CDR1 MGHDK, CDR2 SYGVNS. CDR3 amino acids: CASSGVHEQYF. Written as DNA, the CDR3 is TGTGCCAGCAGTGGGGTTCACGAGCAGTACTTC.

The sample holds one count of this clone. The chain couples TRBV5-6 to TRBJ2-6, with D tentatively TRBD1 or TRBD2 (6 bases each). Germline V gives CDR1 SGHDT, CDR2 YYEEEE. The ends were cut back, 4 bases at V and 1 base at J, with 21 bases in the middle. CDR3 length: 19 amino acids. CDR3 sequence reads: CASSPPGGGSRSGANVLTF. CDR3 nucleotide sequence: TGTGCCAGCAGCCCCCCCGGGGGCGGAAGCAGATCTGGGGCCAACGTCCTGACTTTC.

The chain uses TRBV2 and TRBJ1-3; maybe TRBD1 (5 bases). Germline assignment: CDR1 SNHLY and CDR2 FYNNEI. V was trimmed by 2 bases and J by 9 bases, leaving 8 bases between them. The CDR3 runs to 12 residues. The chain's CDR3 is CASSERGSTIYF. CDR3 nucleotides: TGTGCCAGCAGTGAAAGGGGTAGCACCATATATTTT.

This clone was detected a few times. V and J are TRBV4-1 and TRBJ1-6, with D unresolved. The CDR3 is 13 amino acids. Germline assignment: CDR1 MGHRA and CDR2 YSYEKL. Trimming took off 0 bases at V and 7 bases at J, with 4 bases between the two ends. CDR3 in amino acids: CASSQDLNSPLHF. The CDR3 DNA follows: TGCGCCAGCAGCCAAGACCTAAATTCACCCCTCCACTTT.

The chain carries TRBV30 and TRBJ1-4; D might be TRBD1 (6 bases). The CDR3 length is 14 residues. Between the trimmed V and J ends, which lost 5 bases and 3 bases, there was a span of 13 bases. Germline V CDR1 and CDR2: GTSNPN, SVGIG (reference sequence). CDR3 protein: CAWAEGGSNEKLFF. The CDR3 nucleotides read TGTGCCTGGGCGGAGGGGGGTTCTAATGAAAAACTGTTTTTT.

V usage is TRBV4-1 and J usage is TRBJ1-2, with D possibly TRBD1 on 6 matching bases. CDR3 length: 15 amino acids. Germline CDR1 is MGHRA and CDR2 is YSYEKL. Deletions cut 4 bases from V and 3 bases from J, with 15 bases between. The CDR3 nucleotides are TGCGCCAGCAGCCGACAAACAGGGTTTGACTATGGCTACACCTTC. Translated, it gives CASSRQTGFDYGYTF.

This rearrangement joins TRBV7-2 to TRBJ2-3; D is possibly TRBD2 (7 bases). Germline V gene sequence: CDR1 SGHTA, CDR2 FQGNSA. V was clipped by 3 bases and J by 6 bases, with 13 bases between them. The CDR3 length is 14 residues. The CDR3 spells CASSFRGAEDTQYF. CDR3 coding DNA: TGTGCCAGCAGCTTTCGGGGGGCGGAGGATACGCAGTATTTT.

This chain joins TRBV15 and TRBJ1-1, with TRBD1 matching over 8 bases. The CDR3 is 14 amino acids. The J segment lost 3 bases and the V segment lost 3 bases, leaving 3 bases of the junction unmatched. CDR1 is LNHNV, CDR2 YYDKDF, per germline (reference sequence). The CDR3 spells CATSRTGAYTEAFF. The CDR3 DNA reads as TGTGCCACCAGCAGGACAGGGGCTTACACTGAAGCTTTCTTT. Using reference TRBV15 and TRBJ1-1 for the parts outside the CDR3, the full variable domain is DAMVIQNPRYQVTQFGKPVTLSCSQTLNHNVMYWYQQKSSQAPKLLFHYYDKDFNNEADTPDNFQSRRPNTSFCFLDIRSPGLGDTAMYLCATSRTGAYTEAFFGQGTRLTVV.

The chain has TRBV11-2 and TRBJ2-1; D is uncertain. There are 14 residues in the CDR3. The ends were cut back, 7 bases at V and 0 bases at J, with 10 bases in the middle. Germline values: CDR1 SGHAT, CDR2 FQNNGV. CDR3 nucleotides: TGTGCCAGCAATGTCGGCAACTCCTACAATGAGCAGTTCTTC. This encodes CASNVGNSYNEQFF.

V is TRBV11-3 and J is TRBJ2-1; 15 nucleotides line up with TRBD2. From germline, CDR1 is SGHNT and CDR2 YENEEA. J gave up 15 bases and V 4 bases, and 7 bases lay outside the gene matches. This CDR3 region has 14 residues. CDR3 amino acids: CASSSKPGLAGGFF. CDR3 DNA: TGTGCCAGCAGCTCTAAACCGGGACTAGCGGGGGGGTTCTTC. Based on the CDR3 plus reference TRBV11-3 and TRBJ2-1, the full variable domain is EAGVVQSPRYKIIEKKQPVAFWCNPISGHNTLYWYLQNLGQGPELLIRYENEEAVDDSQLPKDRFSAERLKGVDSTLKIQPAELGDSAVYLCASSSKPGLAGGFFGPGTRLTVL.

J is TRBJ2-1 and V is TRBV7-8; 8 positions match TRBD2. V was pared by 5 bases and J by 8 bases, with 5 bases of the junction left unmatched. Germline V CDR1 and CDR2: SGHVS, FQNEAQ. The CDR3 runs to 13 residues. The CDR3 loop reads CASSLGLEDEQFF. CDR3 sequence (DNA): TGTGCCAGCAGCCTGGGACTAGAGGATGAGCAGTTCTTC. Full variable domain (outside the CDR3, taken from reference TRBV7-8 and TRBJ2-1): GAGVSQSPRYKVAKRGQDVALRCDPISGHVSLFWYQQALGQGPEFLTYFQNEAQLDKSGLPSDRFFAERPEGSVSTLKIQRTQQEDSAVYLCASSLGLEDEQFFGPGTRLTVL.

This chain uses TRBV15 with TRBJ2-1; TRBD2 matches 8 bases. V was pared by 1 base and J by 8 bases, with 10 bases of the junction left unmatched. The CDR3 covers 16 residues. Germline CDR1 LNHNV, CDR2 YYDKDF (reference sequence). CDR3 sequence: CATSRGGAGGFDEQFF. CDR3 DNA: TGTGCCACCAGCAGAGGTGGGGCGGGGGGTTTCGATGAGCAGTTCTTC.

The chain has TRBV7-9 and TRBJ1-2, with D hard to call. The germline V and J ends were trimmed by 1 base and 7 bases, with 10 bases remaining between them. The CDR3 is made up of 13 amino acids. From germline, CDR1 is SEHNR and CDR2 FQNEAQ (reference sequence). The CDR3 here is CASSLEVGSGYTF. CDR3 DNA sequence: TGTGCCAGCAGCTTAGAGGTGGGGAGTGGCTACACCTTC.

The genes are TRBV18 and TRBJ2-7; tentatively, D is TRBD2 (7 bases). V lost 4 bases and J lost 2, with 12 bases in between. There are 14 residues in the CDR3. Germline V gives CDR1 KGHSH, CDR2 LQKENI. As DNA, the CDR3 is TGTGCCAGCTCACTCGGGGGGCAGGCCTACGAGCAGTACTTC. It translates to CASSLGGQAYEQYF. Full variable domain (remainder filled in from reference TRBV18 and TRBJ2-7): NAGVMQNPRHLVRRRGQEARLRCSPMKGHSHVYWYRQLPEEGLKFMVYLQKENIIDESGMPKERFSAEFPKEGPSILRIQQVVRGDSAAYFCASSLGGQAYEQYFGPGTRLTVT.

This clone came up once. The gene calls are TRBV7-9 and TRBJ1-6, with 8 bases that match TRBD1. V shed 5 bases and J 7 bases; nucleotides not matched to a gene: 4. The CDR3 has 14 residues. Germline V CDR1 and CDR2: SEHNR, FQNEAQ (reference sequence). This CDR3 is CASSGGQVNSPLHF. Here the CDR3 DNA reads TGTGCCAGCAGCGGGGGACAGGTCAATTCACCCCTCCACTTT.

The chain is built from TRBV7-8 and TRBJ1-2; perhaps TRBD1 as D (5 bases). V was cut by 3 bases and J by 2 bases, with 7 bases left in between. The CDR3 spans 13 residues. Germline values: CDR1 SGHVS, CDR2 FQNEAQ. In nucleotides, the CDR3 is TGTGCCAGCAGCTTGGGGACGAACTATGGCTACACCTTC. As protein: CASSLGTNYGYTF.

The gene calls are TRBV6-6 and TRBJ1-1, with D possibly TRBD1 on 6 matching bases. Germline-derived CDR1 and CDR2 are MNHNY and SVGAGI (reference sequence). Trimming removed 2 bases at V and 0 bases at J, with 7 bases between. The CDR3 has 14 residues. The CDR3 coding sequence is TGTGCCAGCAGTTACGGGGGGCTGAACACTGAAGCTTTCTTT. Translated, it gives CASSYGGLNTEAFF.

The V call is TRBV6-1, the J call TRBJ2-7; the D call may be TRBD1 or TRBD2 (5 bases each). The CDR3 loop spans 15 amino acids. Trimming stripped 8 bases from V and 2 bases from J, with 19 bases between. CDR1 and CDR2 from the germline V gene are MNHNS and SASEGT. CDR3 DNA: TGTGCCAGCGCAGGCCCCCGGGACGGTACCTACGAGCAGTACTTC. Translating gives CASAGPRDGTYEQYF.

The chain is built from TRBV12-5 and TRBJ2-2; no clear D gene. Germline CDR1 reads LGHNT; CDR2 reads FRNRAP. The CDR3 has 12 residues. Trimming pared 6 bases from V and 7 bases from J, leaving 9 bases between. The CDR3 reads CASGPVSGELFF. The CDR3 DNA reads TGTGCTAGTGGCCCCGTTAGCGGGGAGCTGTTTTTT.

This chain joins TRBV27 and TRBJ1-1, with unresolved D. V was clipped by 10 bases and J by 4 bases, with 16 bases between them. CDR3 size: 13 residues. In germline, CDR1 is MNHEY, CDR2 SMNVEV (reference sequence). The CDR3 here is CATSPLLSTEAFF. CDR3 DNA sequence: TGTGCCACAAGTCCCCTACTGAGCACTGAAGCTTTCTTT.

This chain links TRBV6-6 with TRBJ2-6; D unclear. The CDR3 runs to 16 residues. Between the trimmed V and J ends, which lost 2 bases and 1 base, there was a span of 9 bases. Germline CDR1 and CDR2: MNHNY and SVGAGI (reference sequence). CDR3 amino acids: CASSYDRASGANVLTF. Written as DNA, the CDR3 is TGTGCCAGCAGTTACGATAGGGCTTCTGGGGCCAACGTCCTGACTTTC.

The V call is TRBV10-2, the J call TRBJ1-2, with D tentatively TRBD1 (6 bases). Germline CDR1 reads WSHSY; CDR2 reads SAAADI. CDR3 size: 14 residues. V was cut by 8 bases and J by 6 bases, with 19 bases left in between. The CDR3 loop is CASGKDGTRDGYTF. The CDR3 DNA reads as TGCGCCAGCGGGAAGGACGGGACACGGGATGGCTACACCTTC.

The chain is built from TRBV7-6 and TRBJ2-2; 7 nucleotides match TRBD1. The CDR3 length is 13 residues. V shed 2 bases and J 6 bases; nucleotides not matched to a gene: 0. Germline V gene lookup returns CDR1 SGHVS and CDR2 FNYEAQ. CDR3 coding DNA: TGTGCCAGCAGCTTACAGGGGGCCGGGGAGCTGTTTTTT. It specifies CASSLQGAGELFF.